This TCR beta chain was profiled in a study of monozygotic twins with cystic fibrosis. Using immunoSEQ multiplex PCR, the repertoire was profiled, and TCRdb retains in-frame clones only, with some absent. The sample has about 26,000 clones, 96% seen once. The V and J ends lost 3 bases and 1 base respectively, with 8 bases between them. Per the germline V gene, CDR1 is SGHVS and CDR2 is FQNEAQ. The CDR3 runs to 14 residues. V gene TRBV7-8 combines with J gene TRBJ2-3; D is ambiguous. The sequence was collected from a girl aged 2 to 10 with cystic fibrosis. Material for sequencing was blood. CDR3 bases: TGTGCCAGCAGCTTCGCGGCAGGCACAGATACGCAGTATTTT. Its translation is CASSFAAGTDTQYF.